The 8 T cell receptor beta chains below all came from one sample that was sequenced in a study of cytomegalovirus exposure and HLA in healthy donors. Primers: 60 Vbeta forward and 13 Jbeta reverse. The repertoire was sequenced with immunoSEQ multiplex PCR; TCRdb's copy has only in-frame clones and lacks some. Counted here are around 160,000 clones, about 65% occurring once; the ten biggest clones make up roughly 4.4%. Source material: PBMCs. These receptors came from a woman aged 18-30 years in good health and CMV-seropositive.

The V gene is TRBV6-6, the J gene TRBJ1-1; 9 bases match TRBD1. Trimming cost V 6 bases and J 4 bases; bases outside gene matches: 9. CDR1 and CDR2 from the germline V gene are MNHNY and SVGAGI (reference sequence). The CDR3 loop spans 15 amino acids. CDR3 loop: CASSPLDRGATEAFF. The CDR3 nucleotides are TGTGCCAGCAGCCCGCTGGACAGGGGTGCCACTGAAGCTTTCTTT.

The chain combines TRBV10-2 with TRBJ2-5, with 10 bases matching TRBD2. The V gene's germline CDR1 is WSHSY and CDR2 SAAADI. The CDR3 spans 15 residues. J lost 4 bases, V lost 3 bases, and 5 bases had no gene match. The CDR3: CASSERVAGGETQYF. CDR3 sequence (DNA): TGCGCCAGCAGTGAAAGGGTAGCGGGAGGAGAGACCCAGTACTTC.

The V and J genes are TRBV18 and TRBJ2-3; 13 bases line up with TRBD2. Germline values: CDR1 KGHSH, CDR2 LQKENI. The trim removed 4 bases at V and 2 bases at J, leaving 3 bases unmatched. CDR3 length equals 16 residues. The CDR3 loop reads CASSLGTSGTTDTQYF. CDR3 coding DNA: TGTGCCAGCTCACTAGGGACTAGCGGGACCACAGATACGCAGTATTTT.

This clone was found a few times. The V and J genes are TRBV6-4 and TRBJ2-1; TRBD2 aligns across 12 bases. The CDR3 totals 16 residues. CDR1 and CDR2 (germline): MRHNA, SNTAGT. The junction had 7 bases not matched to a gene; V was cut back by 2 bases and J by 8 bases. The chain's CDR3 is CASSDVPSGGADEQFF. In DNA, the CDR3 is TGTGCCAGCAGTGACGTCCCTAGCGGGGGGGCTGATGAGCAGTTCTTC.

This clone occurred a few times. This chain connects TRBV7-9 to TRBJ2-7; D may be TRBD1 (6 bases). Trimming removed 5 bases at V and 0 bases at J, with 11 bases between. The CDR3 sequence is 14 residues long. Germline V CDR1 and CDR2: SEHNR, FQNEAQ (reference sequence). The CDR3 sequence is CASSQTGSSYEQYF. The CDR3 DNA sequence: TGTGCCAGCAGCCAGACAGGTAGCTCCTACGAGCAGTACTTC.

The chain combines TRBV28 with TRBJ1-2; D remains unclear. Between the trimmed V and J ends, which lost 6 bases and 8 bases, there was a span of 25 bases. Germline loops: CDR1 MDHEN, CDR2 SYDVKM. CDR3 size: 16 residues. The CDR3 here is CASRRPIPVAGRGYTF. CDR3 nucleotides: TGTGCCAGCAGACGACCCATCCCGGTTGCAGGAAGGGGCTACACCTTC.

The CDR3 reads CASSLNVGAEAFF. CDR3 in DNA: TGTGCCAGCAGCTTAAACGTAGGAGCTGAAGCTTTCTTT. J is TRBJ1-1 and V is TRBV7-3; no clear D. Germline CDR1 and CDR2: SGHTA and FQGTGA. Trimming removed 1 base from V and 6 bases from J, with 9 bases in between. This CDR3 contains 13 residues.

The V and J genes are TRBV5-6 and TRBJ2-7, with 13 bases identical to TRBD2. After removal of 5 bases from V and 1 base from J, the junction contained 3 bases not matched to a gene. Germline V lookup: CDR1 SGHDT, CDR2 YYEEEE. The CDR3 totals 15 residues. Here the CDR3 DNA reads TGTGCCAGCAGGGGGGGACTAGCGGGGTCCTACGAGCAGTACTTC. Amino acid sequence: CASRGGLAGSYEQYF.